The 22 T cell receptor beta chains listed next were all sequenced from one sample in a study of shared clonotypes between healthy human individuals. TCRdb's copy holds only in-frame clones and misses some; the assay was immunoSEQ multiplex PCR. The data contain 2 million to 2.5 million clones, approximately 96% of them singletons. The specimen sequenced was naive CD4+ T cells sorted from blood. As to subset: CD45RA+ positively selected. The receptor set was obtained from a man aged 18 to 29 in good health.

This chain uses TRBV10-1 with TRBJ2-7; 10 positions agree with TRBD1. CDR1 WNHNN and CDR2 SYGVQD come from the germline V gene (reference sequence). V was clipped by 5 bases and J by 6 bases; unmatched bases: 10. The CDR3 covers 15 residues. The CDR3 loop reads CASSSGGQGGGEQYF. CDR3 sequence (DNA): TGCGCCAGCAGTTCCGGCGGACAGGGGGGCGGCGAGCAGTACTTC.

The DNA for the CDR3 is TGTGCTAGTGGTTTGGTACCCTCGACTAGCGGGCAGTCAGGCACAGATACGCAGTATTTT. Translating it yields CASGLVPSTSGQSGTDTQYF. The chain carries TRBV12-5 and TRBJ2-3, with 10 bases that match TRBD2. V was pared by 0 bases and J by 1 base, with 13 bases of the junction left unmatched. The CDR3 is 20 residues long. Germline lookup yields CDR1 LGHNT and CDR2 FRNRAP. Combining the CDR3 with reference TRBV12-5 and TRBJ2-3 gives the whole variable domain DARVTQTPRHKVTEMGQEVTMRCQPILGHNTVFWYRQTMMQGLELLAYFRNRAPLDDSGMPKDRFSAEMPDATLATLKIQPSEPRDSAVYFCASGLVPSTSGQSGTDTQYFGPGTRLTVL.

The rearrangement joins TRBV4-1 to TRBJ2-5, with TRBD2 identical over 8 bases. Germline assignment: CDR1 MGHRA and CDR2 YSYEKL. There are 15 residues in the CDR3. The junction had 6 bases not matched to a gene; V was cut back by 4 bases and J by 2 bases. The CDR3 is CASSPSGTRQETQYF. The CDR3 region has the DNA TGCGCCAGCAGCCCATCCGGGACTAGACAAGAGACCCAGTACTTC.

The chain couples TRBV4-1 to TRBJ1-5; no clear D. The CDR3 covers 18 residues. Germline lookup yields CDR1 MGHRA and CDR2 YSYEKL. Trimming took off 1 base at V and 1 base at J, with 17 bases between the two ends. The DNA for the CDR3 is TGCGCCAGCAGCCAAGGAATCGCGGATCAAGGGAGCAATCAGCCCCAGCATTTT. This codes for CASSQGIADQGSNQPQHF.

The chain recombines TRBV29-1 with TRBJ1-2, with 7 nucleotides matching TRBD1. The J segment lost 7 bases and the V segment lost 7 bases, leaving 9 bases of the junction unmatched. The germline CDR1 and CDR2 sequences are SQVTM and ANQGSEA. The CDR3 covers 12 residues. As DNA, the CDR3 is TGCAGCGCGAGGCGACAGGGAGGTGGCTACACCTTC. Protein sequence: CSARRQGGGYTF.

DNA for the CDR3: TGTGCCAGCAGCTTACTACAGGGCACTAATGAAAAACTGTTTTTT. Its translation is CASSLLQGTNEKLFF. The rearrangement joins TRBV7-3 to TRBJ1-4, with D perhaps TRBD1 (6 bases). The CDR3 runs to 15 residues. V lost 2 bases to trimming and J lost 2 bases, with 9 bases between them. CDR1 SGHTA and CDR2 FQGTGA come from the germline V gene.

This chain links TRBV6-5 with TRBJ1-2; a weak D match, TRBD1 (6 bases). V lost 5 bases to trimming and J lost 11 bases, with 18 bases between them. The CDR3 loop spans 13 amino acids. The germline V gene encodes CDR1 MNHEY and CDR2 SVGAGI. CDR3 amino acids: CASSPDRVVGYTF. Written as DNA, the CDR3 is TGTGCCAGCAGTCCGGACAGAGTGGTCGGATACACCTTC.

Turning to this clone: A read error may account for a junction end that differs from germline. The gene calls are TRBV7-7 and TRBJ2-5; D is unclear. CDR3 size: 12 residues. Germline V lookup: CDR1 SSHAT, CDR2 FNYEAQ (reference sequence). As DNA, the CDR3 is TGTGCTAGCAGCTCGGAGAAAGAGACCCAGTACTTC. Protein sequence: CASSSEKETQYF. The full variable domain, completed using reference TRBV7-7 and TRBJ2-5, is GAGVSQSPRYKVTKRGQDVTLRCDPISSHATLYWYQQALGQGPEFLTYFNYEAQPDKSGLPSDRFSAERPEGSISTLTIQRTEQRDSAMYRCASSSEKETQYFGPGTRLLVL.

This clone was seen just once. Just one base apart from a much larger clone, this may be a read error. Other DNA sequences in the same sample also yield this CDR3. This chain joins TRBV10-3 and TRBJ2-7, with no clear D. Trimming took 2 bases from V and 2 from J, leaving 1 base between them. CDR1 ENHRY and CDR2 SYGVKD come from the germline V gene. There are 11 residues in the CDR3. The CDR3 here is CAISETYEQYF. The CDR3 coding sequence is TGTGCCATCAGTGAGACCTACGAGCAGTACTTC.

The CDR3 is CASSAATNGNSPLHF. The CDR3 DNA reads as TGCGCCAGCAGTGCGGCGACAAACGGAAATTCACCCCTCCACTTT. The J gene is TRBJ1-6, the V gene TRBV10-2; no clear D. V was trimmed by 4 bases and J by 7 bases, leaving 14 bases between them. The CDR3 has 15 amino acids. CDR1 and CDR2 from the germline V gene are WSHSY and SAAADI.

Comments on this clone: Other DNA sequences in this specimen translate into the identical CDR3. The CDR3 sequence is CASSQVGGTGNTIYF. The CDR3 nucleotides read TGCGCCAGCAGCCAAGTGGGGGGTACTGGAAACACCATATATTTT. The J gene is TRBJ1-3, the V gene TRBV4-1; weak D call: TRBD1 (5 bases). The CDR3 extends over 15 amino acids. With 1 base removed from V and 2 bases from J, the gap between germline ends came to 9 bases. CDR1 and CDR2 (germline): MGHRA, YSYEKL.

The J gene is TRBJ2-1, the V gene TRBV18, with 12 bases lining up with TRBD1. V trimming: 5 bases; J trimming: 8 bases; junction bases outside the gene matches: 7. Germline V CDR1 and CDR2: KGHSH, LQKENI. CDR3 size: 15 residues. The CDR3 sequence is CASSTGTGGSYEQFF. DNA for the CDR3: TGTGCCAGCTCAACCGGGACAGGGGGCTCATATGAGCAGTTCTTC.

The chain employs TRBV28 and TRBJ2-1, with D perhaps matching TRBD1 (6 bases). Trimming took 8 bases from V and 6 from J, leaving 20 bases between them. From germline, CDR1 is MDHEN and CDR2 SYDVKM. This CDR3 has 15 amino acids. The CDR3 DNA reads as TGTGCCAGCTTCTCCCTCGGTCAGGGGTTCAATGAGCAGTTCTTC. Encoded protein: CASFSLGQGFNEQFF.

A single count supports this clone. The CDR3 protein is CASSPKAGGTYEQYF. As DNA, the CDR3 is TGTGCCAGCAGCCCCAAGGCGGGGGGGACCTACGAGCAGTACTTC. This sequence joins TRBV7-2 and TRBJ2-7, with 9 positions matching TRBD2. The germline gives CDR1 SGHTA, CDR2 FQGNSA. The V gene end was trimmed by 5 bases and the J gene end by 2 bases; junction bases not matched to a gene: 7. The CDR3 totals 15 residues.

In this sample, this clone turned up once. The genes are TRBV5-1 and TRBJ2-7; D possibly corresponds to TRBD2 (5 bases). Germline assignment: CDR1 SGHRS and CDR2 YFSETQ. The length of the CDR3 is 13 residues. The ends were cut back, 0 bases at V and 8 bases at J, with 12 bases in the middle. The CDR3 spells CASSLAGMGKQYF. CDR3 coding DNA: TGCGCCAGCAGCTTGGCCGGGATGGGGAAGCAGTACTTC.

The CDR3 sequence: CASSRRGNQPQHF. The CDR3 DNA follows: TGTGCCAGCAGCCGCCGGGGGAATCAGCCCCAGCATTTT. The chain uses TRBV4-2 and TRBJ1-5, with D possibly matching TRBD1 (5 bases). Between the trimmed V and J ends, which lost 4 bases and 4 bases, there was a span of 8 bases. The CDR3 sequence is 13 residues long. The germline V gene encodes CDR1 LGHNA and CDR2 YNFKEQ.

V is TRBV27 and J is TRBJ1-1; the D gene is possibly TRBD1 (6 bases). The CDR3 has 14 residues. V was pared by 5 bases and J by 3 bases, with 13 bases between. Germline CDR1 is MNHEY and CDR2 is SMNVEV (reference sequence). The CDR3 nucleotides are TGTGCCAGCAGTGTAGACAGGTGGGACACTGAAGCTTTCTTT. As protein: CASSVDRWDTEAFF.

This chain connects TRBV6-5 to TRBJ2-7; possibly TRBD1 or TRBD2 for D (5 bases each). CDR1 is MNHEY and CDR2 is SVGAGI in the germline V gene. V gave up 7 bases and J gave up 0 bases, with 19 bases separating them. This CDR3 region has 16 residues. The CDR3 nucleotides are TGTGCCAGCAAGTACTCCGGGACGGAGGTCTCCTACGAGCAGTACTTC. This codes for CASKYSGTEVSYEQYF.

The chain is built from TRBV5-1 and TRBJ2-5; 10 nucleotides match TRBD2. Germline CDR1 is SGHRS and CDR2 is YFSETQ. The CDR3 runs to 14 residues. With 2 bases clipped from V and 5 bases from J, the junction kept 3 bases outside the gene matches. CDR3 residues: CASSFSGGPETQYF. The CDR3 DNA reads as TGCGCCAGCAGCTTTAGCGGGGGGCCGGAGACCCAGTACTTC.

The chain has TRBV2 and TRBJ1-5; unclear D gene. V was trimmed by 8 bases and J by 3 bases, leaving 17 bases between them. Germline CDR1 reads SNHLY; CDR2 reads FYNNEI. This CDR3 is 15 amino acids long. Here the CDR3 reads CASRAGMDFNQPQHF. The CDR3 DNA reads TGTGCCAGCCGGGCAGGAATGGACTTCAATCAGCCCCAGCATTTT.

This chain links TRBV6-6 with TRBJ2-7, with 9 positions matching TRBD1. Germline V gives CDR1 MNHNY, CDR2 SVGAGI (reference sequence). V lost 0 bases to trimming and J lost 3 bases; unmatched junction nucleotides: 3. The CDR3 sequence is 15 residues long. The CDR3 region is CASSYSGQGHYEQYF. CDR3 coding DNA: TGTGCCAGCAGTTACTCGGGACAGGGTCACTACGAGCAGTACTTC.

The chain links TRBV6-6 to TRBJ2-7; D assignment may be TRBD1 or TRBD2 (5 bases each). Germline CDR1 is MNHNY and CDR2 is SVGAGI (reference sequence). The CDR3 is 14 residues long. The ends were cut back, 6 bases at V and 7 bases at J, with 19 bases in the middle. In DNA, the CDR3 is TGTGCCAGCAGGCCCCCCGACAGACCGGGGGAGCAGTACTTC. Encoded protein: CASRPPDRPGEQYF.